This TCR beta chain was identified during a study of CD8 T cells in Susac syndrome. V shed 3 bases and J shed 4 bases, with 3 bases lying between them. Germline V CDR1 and CDR2: LNHNV, YYDKDF (reference sequence). This CDR3 contains 11 residues. Random hexamers were used to reverse transcribe about 0.5 to 1 ug of RNA. MiXCR was run by TCRdb on the immunoSEQ multiplex PCR reads, yielding one entry per CDR3 protein. The table has some 300,000 distinct CDR3 sequences, around 89% seen once. This sequence joins TRBV15 and TRBJ1-2; no clear D. Sample: CD8+ T cells from PBMCs. This TCR was sampled from a human donor with multiple sclerosis. CDR3 amino acids: CATSSLYGYTF. The CDR3 DNA reads TGTGCCACCAGCAGCCTCTATGGCTACACCTTC.